These T cell receptor beta chains were read from a single sample in a study of early T cells in non-severe SARS-CoV-2 infection. TCRdb re-analysed the 5' RACE reads in MiXCR, keeping a single row per CDR3 protein. This table holds some 110,000 distinct CDR3 sequences, about 15% found once. Sequenced sample: whole blood. The origin of the receptors is an adult who was a healthcare worker with PCR-confirmed SARS-CoV-2 infection or an uninfected control (not recorded which). Each CDR3 is given with its conserved first and last residue. D genes are given only for firm matches. A clone size is listed for some rows: how often the clone was seen (once, few, many), or a class if it is expanded.

v_call	d_call	clone_size	j_call	cdr3_aa	cdr3_nt
TRBV6-6	NA	few	TRBJ1-4	CASSRGLGANEKLFF	TGTGCCAGCAGTCGGGGACTCGGGGCTAATGAAAAACTGTTTTTT
TRBV4-1	NA	NA	TRBJ2-1	CASSQEPTDHNEQFF	TGCGCCAGCAGCCAAGAACCGACCGACCACAATGAGCAGTTCTTC
TRBV10-3	NA	NA	TRBJ1-1	CAIRSQGRAEAFF	TGTGCCATCCGTTCTCAGGGCAGGGCTGAAGCTTTCTTT
TRBV27	NA	NA	TRBJ2-5	CASSPHRSQETQYF	TGTGCCAGCAGTCCCCACAGGTCCCAAGAGACCCAGTACTTC
TRBV6-6	NA	NA	TRBJ1-1	CASGQSSLNTEAFF	TGTGCCAGCGGACAGAGCAGTCTGAACACTGAAGCTTTCTTT
TRBV3-1	NA	many	TRBJ1-5	CASSQGSNQPQHF	TGTGCCAGCAGCCAGGGTAGCAATCAGCCCCAGCATTTT
TRBV6-1	NA	many	TRBJ2-1	CASSEAQLMAGARREQFF	TGTGCCAGCAGTGAAGCGCAACTCATGGCGGGTGCCCGTAGGGAGCAGTTCTTC
TRBV12-3/TRBV12-4	NA	few	TRBJ1-6	CASSPSYRSPLHF	TGTGCCAGCAGCCCCAGCTACCGATCACCCCTCCACTTT
TRBV19	NA	NA	TRBJ2-2	CASSIQGRGTGELFF	TGTGCCAGTAGTATACAGGGGCGCGGGACCGGGGAGCTGTTTTTT
TRBV29-1	TRBD1	NA	TRBJ2-5	CSVVGTEETQYF	TGCAGCGTCGTCGGGACAGAAGAGACCCAGTACTTC
TRBV29-1	NA	few	TRBJ2-7	CSVIGRTYEQYF	TGCAGCGTTATAGGGCGCACCTACGAGCAGTACTTC
TRBV5-1	TRBD1	few	TRBJ1-5	CASSWNAGGGQPQHF	TGCGCCAGCAGCTGGAATGCAGGGGGCGGACAGCCCCAGCATTTT
TRBV7-9	NA	NA	TRBJ1-6	CASSLDSLTSPLHF	TGTGCCAGCAGCTTAGATAGCCTGACTTCACCCCTCCACTTT
TRBV12-3/TRBV12-4	NA	few	TRBJ2-3	CAIAPGPTDTQYF	TGTGCCATCGCCCCGGGCCCAACAGATACGCAGTATTTT
TRBV15	NA	few	TRBJ1-5	CATSRDPHQPQHF	TGTGCCACCAGCAGAGATCCCCATCAGCCCCAGCATTTT
TRBV28	NA	NA	TRBJ1-1	CASTQPGVNTEAFF	TGTGCCAGCACTCAGCCCGGGGTGAACACTGAAGCTTTCTTT
TRBV12-3/TRBV12-4	NA	many	TRBJ1-1	CASNKGVLGNTEAFF	TGTGCCAGCAATAAGGGGGTTTTGGGCAACACTGAAGCTTTCTTT
TRBV9	NA	NA	TRBJ1-6	CASSVEGSSYNSPLHF	TGTGCCAGCAGCGTAGAAGGGAGCTCCTATAATTCACCCCTCCACTTT
TRBV14	NA	few	TRBJ1-2	CASSQAGAFYPHGYTF	TGTGCCAGCAGCCAAGCCGGAGCCTTCTATCCCCATGGCTACACCTTC
TRBV30	NA	few	TRBJ1-6	CAWSPGNNSPLHF	TGTGCCTGGAGCCCCGGGAACAATTCACCCCTCCACTTT
TRBV20-1	TRBD1	NA	TRBJ1-5	CSARTTGGVNQPQHF	TGCAGTGCTAGAACGACAGGGGGCGTAAATCAGCCCCAGCATTTT
TRBV6-6	TRBD2	NA	TRBJ2-5	CASIGSGGAETQYF	TGTGCCAGCATAGGTAGCGGGGGGGCAGAGACCCAGTACTTC
TRBV28	NA	NA	TRBJ2-7	CASSHQVYEQYF	TGTGCCAGCAGCCATCAAGTCTACGAGCAGTACTTC
TRBV12-3/TRBV12-4	NA	NA	TRBJ2-6	CASISGRHLSGANVLTF	TGTGCCAGCATATCGGGACGCCACTTATCTGGGGCCAACGTCCTGACTTTC
TRBV30	NA	NA	TRBJ1-1	CACHRPGRQNTEAFF	TGTGCCTGTCATCGTCCGGGACGGCAGAACACTGAAGCTTTCTTT
TRBV7-8	NA	many	TRBJ1-2	CASSNRPDSYGYTF	TGTGCCAGCAGCAACAGACCCGACAGTTATGGCTACACCTTC
TRBV7-8	NA	many	TRBJ2-7	CASSLSFTRSYEQYF	TGTGCCAGCAGCTTAAGCTTTACCCGTTCCTACGAGCAGTACTTC
TRBV7-9	NA	few	TRBJ2-5	CASSHPQGTQYF	TGTGCCAGCAGCCACCCCCAAGGGACCCAGTACTTC
TRBV3-1	NA	NA	TRBJ2-7	CASSQGGGAYEQYF	TGTGCCAGCAGCCAAGGGGGTGGGGCCTACGAGCAGTACTTC
TRBV7-2	TRBD2	many	TRBJ2-3	CASSPGTSVSGSSTDTQYF	TGTGCCAGCAGCCCTGGGACTAGCGTCTCCGGGTCTAGCACAGATACGCAGTATTTT
TRBV27	TRBD2	NA	TRBJ2-1	CASSLAGGTGEQFF	TGTGCCAGCAGTTTAGCGGGGGGGACGGGTGAGCAGTTCTTC
TRBV10-3	NA	NA	TRBJ1-2	CAISARDLGGYTF	TGTGCCATCAGTGCGCGGGACTTAGGCGGCTACACCTTC
TRBV14	NA	NA	TRBJ2-3	CASSQTFPAPSTDTQYF	TGTGCCAGCAGCCAAACCTTTCCGGCCCCGAGCACAGATACGCAGTATTTT
TRBV12-3/TRBV12-4	NA	NA	TRBJ2-2	CASSTVRLIGELFF	TGTGCCAGCAGCACCGTCAGGTTGATCGGGGAGCTGTTTTTT
TRBV12-3/TRBV12-4	NA	few	TRBJ1-2	CASSLKGTGYGYTF	TGTGCCAGCAGTTTAAAAGGGACGGGCTATGGCTACACCTTC
TRBV6-2/TRBV6-3	NA	few	TRBJ2-7	CASGYYEQYF	TGTGCCAGCGGGTACTACGAGCAGTACTTC
TRBV25-1	TRBD1	few	TRBJ2-1	CASSEYGTGYNEQFF	TGTGCCAGCAGTGAATACGGGACAGGCTACAATGAGCAGTTCTTC
TRBV4-2	NA	NA	TRBJ2-1	CASSPAEGPYNEQFF	TGTGCCAGCAGCCCGGCGGAAGGGCCCTACAATGAGCAGTTCTTC
TRBV20-1	NA	many	TRBJ2-2	CSAQDVGAGELFF	TGCAGTGCCCAGGATGTGGGGGCCGGGGAGCTGTTTTTT
TRBV10-3	NA	NA	TRBJ1-1	CAINSRLRDEAFF	TGTGCCATCAATTCTCGTCTCAGGGATGAAGCTTTCTTT
TRBV11-2	TRBD2	NA	TRBJ2-3	CASSLGASGYTDTQYF	TGTGCCAGCAGCTTAGGGGCTAGCGGGTACACAGATACGCAGTATTTT
TRBV5-4	TRBD2	NA	TRBJ2-1	CASSLEGTSGEQFF	TGTGCCAGCAGCTTGGAGGGGACTAGTGGGGAGCAGTTCTTC
TRBV7-8	NA	NA	TRBJ2-7	CASSNYEQYF	TGTGCCAGCAGCAACTACGAGCAGTACTTC
TRBV2	NA	few	TRBJ2-2	CASSEGVLTGELFF	TGTGCCAGCAGTGAAGGGGTGCTAACCGGGGAGCTGTTTTTT
TRBV27	TRBD1	many	TRBJ2-2	CASRGQWSTGELFF	TGTGCCAGCAGGGGACAGTGGTCCACCGGGGAGCTGTTTTTT
TRBV20-1	NA	many	TRBJ1-1	CSAPARVVNTEAFF	TGCAGTGCCCCCGCCCGGGTAGTGAACACTGAAGCTTTCTTT
TRBV2	NA	NA	TRBJ1-1	CASSIDGSNTEAFF	TGTGCCAGCAGTATTGACGGGTCGAACACTGAAGCTTTCTTT
TRBV3-1	NA	NA	TRBJ1-2	CASSQEGSFWGYTF	TGTGCCAGCAGCCAAGAAGGCTCCTTCTGGGGCTACACCTTC
TRBV5-1	NA	NA	TRBJ1-4	CASSLARGAPNEKLFF	TGCGCCAGCAGCTTGGCCAGGGGCGCGCCTAATGAAAAACTGTTTTTT
TRBV7-9	TRBD2	few	TRBJ2-5	CASSSRAPAGGQETQYF	TGTGCCAGCAGCTCTAGGGCCCCAGCGGGGGGACAAGAGACCCAGTACTTC